Below, 8 T cell receptor beta chains from the same sample are listed, as sequenced in a study of regulatory dendritic cells for organ transplantation. Clones were sequenced by immunoSEQ multiplex PCR, and TCRdb holds only the in-frame ones, with some missing. Seen here are 20,000 to 25,000 clones, roughly 88% observed once, and the top ten hold about 0.74%. CFSE-labeled sorted T cells met regulatory or mature dendritic cells for more than four days. These TCRs' antigens remain unknown. Material: naive CD4+ T cells from blood cultured with regulatory dendritic cells. Sample subset: CD45RA+ naive T cells. Every receptor here comes from a human donor in good health.

The rearrangement joins TRBV29-1 to TRBJ2-3, with 8 bases aligning to TRBD1. Per germline, CDR1 SQVTM and CDR2 ANQGSEA. This CDR3 spans 11 amino acids. The V and J ends lost 5 bases and 6 bases, in that order; junction bases with no gene match: 1. The CDR3 coding sequence is TGCAGCGTTACAGGGGGGGATACGCAGTATTTT. Translating it yields CSVTGGDTQYF.

This chain connects TRBV9 to TRBJ2-5; TRBD2 matches at 8 bases. This CDR3 contains 16 residues. The V segment lost 2 bases and the J segment 5 bases; nucleotides outside the gene matches: 11. CDR1 and CDR2 from the germline V gene are SGDLS and YYNGEE. The CDR3 is CASSVDGGAAPETQYF. The CDR3 DNA follows: TGTGCCAGCAGCGTTGACGGGGGGGCCGCCCCCGAGACCCAGTACTTC. Full variable domain (remainder filled in from reference TRBV9 and TRBJ2-5): DSGVTQTPKHLITATGQRVTLRCSPRSGDLSVYWYQQSLDQGLQFLIQYYNGEERAKGNILERFSAQQFPDLHSELNLSSLELGDSALYFCASSVDGGAAPETQYFGPGTRLLVL.

The gene calls are TRBV29-1 and TRBJ1-1, with D possibly TRBD1 on 6 matching bases. The germline CDR1 and CDR2 sequences are SQVTM and ANQGSEA. V was shortened by 1 base and J by 4 bases, with 16 bases between the two germline ends. This CDR3 is built from 15 residues. The CDR3 is CSVEGWGGASTEAFF. CDR3 in DNA: TGCAGCGTTGAAGGATGGGGGGGCGCGAGCACTGAAGCTTTCTTT.

V usage is TRBV7-2 and J usage is TRBJ1-1; D not certain. Germline V lookup: CDR1 SGHTA, CDR2 FQGNSA. The CDR3 is made up of 11 amino acids. V lost 5 bases and J lost 3, with 4 bases in between. For the CDR3, the DNA is TGTGCCAGCAGCCTTGACACTGAAGCTTTCTTT. It translates to CASSLDTEAFF.

The chain employs TRBV7-3 and TRBJ2-1; D remains unclear. Deletions cut 3 bases from V and 8 bases from J, with 11 bases between. The CDR3 consists of 13 residues. Germline CDR1 SGHTA, CDR2 FQGTGA. The CDR3 reads CASSLNLRDEQFF. DNA for the CDR3: TGTGCCAGCAGCTTGAACCTTAGGGATGAGCAGTTCTTC.

This chain links TRBV30 with TRBJ1-2; D is uncertain. In germline, CDR1 is GTSNPN, CDR2 SVGIG (reference sequence). V dropped 3 bases and J dropped 0 bases, with 8 bases sitting between them. This CDR3 comprises 13 residues. The CDR3, as DNA: TGTGCCTGGAGGTCGACATCTAACTATGGCTACACCTTC. This gives the protein CAWRSTSNYGYTF.

The chain links TRBV5-4 to TRBJ2-7; 9 bases map to TRBD2. Germline V gives CDR1 SGHNT, CDR2 YYREEE (reference sequence). Germline trimming cut 6 bases from V and 4 bases from J; bases unmatched to any gene: 11. There are 15 residues in the CDR3. This chain's CDR3 is CASTTGREGSYEQYF. The CDR3, as DNA: TGTGCCAGCACCACAGGGCGGGAGGGTTCTTACGAGCAGTACTTC.

J is TRBJ2-1 and V is TRBV6-5; 8 bases are shared with TRBD2. This CDR3 is 14 amino acids long. V was clipped by 9 bases and J by 6 bases; unmatched bases: 10. The germline CDR1 and CDR2 sequences are MNHEY and SVGAGI. The chain's CDR3 is CASTRGGPVNEQFF. For the CDR3, the DNA is TGTGCCAGTACCCGCGGGGGGCCGGTCAATGAGCAGTTCTTC.